The 16 T cell receptor beta chains presented below share a single source sample, sequenced in a study of type 1 regulatory T cells. Their cognate antigens are unknown. MiXCR, applied by TCRdb to the reads, yields one record per CDR3 protein. This sample carries roughly 68,000 distinct CDR3 sequences, approximately 64% of them seen once, and the ten largest clones take less than 8.5%. The sequenced material came from cultured T cells, either the whole culture or a sorted T cell fraction (not recorded which). The sample's subset: Tr1-enriched cell product generated in vitro against host alloantigens. These receptors were taken from a human donor in good health.

This clonotype turned up a few times. The genes are TRBV24-1 and TRBJ2-5, with D unresolved. This CDR3 is 12 amino acids long. In germline, CDR1 is KGHDR, CDR2 SFDVKD. The V and J ends lost 1 base and 4 bases respectively, with 3 bases between them. The DNA of the CDR3 is TGTGCCACCAGTGATTTTCGAGAGACCCAGTACTTC. This codes for CATSDFRETQYF.

V gene TRBV20-1 combines with J gene TRBJ2-1; 13 nucleotides line up with TRBD2. After removal of 1 base from V and 4 bases from J, the junction contained 1 base not matched to a gene. CDR1 and CDR2 (germline): DFQATT, SNEGSKA (reference sequence). The CDR3 length is 15 residues. Here the CDR3 reads CSARGGLAGYNEQFF. CDR3 DNA: TGCAGTGCTAGAGGGGGACTAGCGGGGTACAATGAGCAGTTCTTC.

V is TRBV19 and J is TRBJ2-1; 8 bases agree with TRBD1. CDR3 length: 16 residues. The germline V gene has CDR1 LNHDA and CDR2 SQIVND (reference sequence). The V gene end was trimmed by 3 bases and the J gene end by 5 bases; junction bases not matched to a gene: 9. Written as DNA, the CDR3 is TGTGCCAGTAGTATTCTGTCGACAGGGGTCAACAATGAGCAGTTCTTC. Translated: CASSILSTGVNNEQFF.

The genes are TRBV20-1 and TRBJ2-1, with TRBD2 identical over 10 bases. The CDR3 extends over 18 amino acids. Germline values: CDR1 DFQATT, CDR2 SNEGSKA (reference sequence). J was trimmed by 3 bases and V by 0 bases; bases with no gene match: 11. In DNA form, the CDR3 reads TGCAGTGCTAGAGATCGGTCTAGCGGGAGCCCATTCTACAATGAGCAGTTCTTC. Translated, it gives CSARDRSSGSPFYNEQFF.

The V and J genes are TRBV7-9 and TRBJ2-1, with D possibly matching TRBD2 (6 bases). V lost 5 bases, J lost 6 bases, and 17 bases lay in between. In germline, CDR1 is SEHNR, CDR2 FQNEAQ (reference sequence). This CDR3 is built from 15 residues. CDR3 bases: TGTGCCAGCAGCCGGGACTTTGGGGGGAGCAATGAGCAGTTCTTC. Translated, it gives CASSRDFGGSNEQFF.

The rearrangement links TRBV4-2 to TRBJ2-7, with D perhaps TRBD2 (6 bases). The CDR3 extends over 15 amino acids. The V gene's germline CDR1 is LGHNA and CDR2 YNFKEQ. Trimming left V 0 bases short and J 4 bases short, with 13 bases between. The CDR3 spells CASSQDLGGAYEQYF. The CDR3 region has the DNA TGTGCCAGCAGCCAAGATTTAGGCGGGGCGTACGAGCAGTACTTC.

J is TRBJ2-5 and V is TRBV20-1; D is tentatively TRBD1 or TRBD2 (5 bases each). The germline V and J ends were trimmed by 2 bases and 0 bases, with 13 bases remaining between them. This CDR3 region has 15 residues. Germline V gives CDR1 DFQATT, CDR2 SNEGSKA (reference sequence). CDR3: CSARRPGPNQETQYF. CDR3 bases: TGCAGTGCTAGACGGCCGGGACCAAACCAAGAGACCCAGTACTTC.

The J gene is TRBJ2-7, the V gene TRBV20-1, with TRBD1 identical over 8 bases. V dropped 0 bases and J dropped 6; count of bases not matched to a gene: 7. CDR1 is DFQATT and CDR2 is SNEGSKA in the germline V gene (reference sequence). The CDR3 runs to 14 residues. The CDR3 sequence: CSARDAGGVSEQYF. Here the CDR3 DNA reads TGCAGTGCTAGAGATGCAGGGGGCGTATCCGAGCAGTACTTC.

The rearrangement uses TRBV5-1 and TRBJ2-7; TRBD2 matches at 8 bases. The junction had 12 bases not matched to a gene; V was cut back by 0 bases and J by 7 bases. The CDR3 loop spans 16 amino acids. Germline V CDR1 and CDR2: SGHRS, YFSETQ. The CDR3 coding sequence is TGCGCCAGCAGCTTGGGTGGGACTAGAGTTTCGGGGGAGCAGTACTTC. This codes for CASSLGGTRVSGEQYF. Variable domain in full (rest from reference TRBV5-1 and TRBJ2-7): KAGVTQTPRYLIKTRGQQVTLSCSPISGHRSVSWYQQTPGQGLQFLFEYFSETQRNKGNFPGRFSGRQFSNSRSEMNVSTLELGDSALYLCASSLGGTRVSGEQYFGPGTRLTVT.

The chain combines TRBV20-1 with TRBJ2-2; TRBD2 aligns across 10 bases. J lost 5 bases, V lost 6 bases, and 15 bases had no gene match. The germline CDR1 and CDR2 sequences are DFQATT and SNEGSKA (reference sequence). CDR3 length: 17 amino acids. As DNA, the CDR3 is TGCAGTGCGCGTTATTCTAGCGGGAGTCGAGGTACCGGGGAGCTGTTTTTT. Protein sequence: CSARYSSGSRGTGELFF.

The chain recombines TRBV7-9 with TRBJ2-1, with a tentative D call TRBD2 (7 bases). In germline, CDR1 is SEHNR, CDR2 FQNEAQ (reference sequence). V dropped 4 bases and J dropped 7 bases, with 17 bases sitting between them. The CDR3 runs 15 residues. In DNA form, the CDR3 reads TGTGCCAGCAGCTCCAGGGGTGGACTAGTGAATGAGCAGTTCTTC. Encoded protein: CASSSRGGLVNEQFF.

The chain employs TRBV11-2 and TRBJ2-3, with D tentatively TRBD2 (5 bases). In germline, CDR1 is SGHAT, CDR2 FQNNGV. Trimming took off 6 bases at V and 2 bases at J, with 18 bases between the two ends. The CDR3 has 16 residues. In DNA form, the CDR3 reads TGTGCCAGCAGTGGGTGGGCAGACTACTCCACAGATACGCAGTATTTT. Translated: CASSGWADYSTDTQYF.

CDR3 region: CASSQEQGAYEQYF. The CDR3 region has the DNA TGCGCCAGCAGCCAAGAGCAGGGGGCCTACGAGCAGTACTTC. This chain links TRBV4-3 with TRBJ2-7, with 7 bases lining up with TRBD1. The CDR3 runs to 14 residues. Per the germline V gene, CDR1 is LGHNA and CDR2 is YSLEER. The J segment lost 2 bases and the V segment lost 0 bases, leaving 1 base of the junction unmatched.

V usage is TRBV29-1 and J usage is TRBJ2-2; TRBD1 aligns across 9 bases. V dropped 4 bases and J dropped 4; count of bases not matched to a gene: 7. Per germline, CDR1 SQVTM and CDR2 ANQGSEA. The CDR3 runs to 15 residues. CDR3 in amino acids: CSVGTGGGITGELFF. DNA of the CDR3: TGCAGCGTTGGTACAGGGGGCGGTATCACCGGGGAGCTGTTTTTT.

The J gene is TRBJ2-5, the V gene TRBV5-6; TRBD1 is a possible D gene (6 bases). This CDR3 is 15 amino acids long. Between the trimmed V and J ends, which lost 2 bases and 0 bases, there was a span of 11 bases. Germline lookup yields CDR1 SGHDT and CDR2 YYEEEE. The CDR3 DNA follows: TGTGCCAGCAGCTTCTATGGGGGCTACCAAGAGACCCAGTACTTC. Translation: CASSFYGGYQETQYF.

The V and J genes are TRBV20-1 and TRBJ2-3, with 7 bases fitting TRBD2. V shed 2 bases, J shed 2 bases, and the junction held 7 bases outside the gene matches. The CDR3 totals 15 residues. Germline CDR1 and CDR2: DFQATT and SNEGSKA (reference sequence). This chain's CDR3 is CSARSGGEVTDTQYF. The CDR3 DNA reads as TGCAGTGCTAGATCGGGGGGAGAGGTCACAGATACGCAGTATTTT.